Listed below are T cell receptor beta chains from one sample, sequenced in a study of blood T cells in healthy people across ages. TCRdb re-derived calls from the 5' RACE reads in MiXCR, one entry per CDR3 protein. The table records some 780,000 distinct CDR3 sequences, roughly three fifths of them present only once. Material: blood. The receptors come from a man between 35 and 55 years old in good health. The CDR3 runs from the conserved cysteine through the conserved F or W. The order of the fields is J gene, clone size, V gene, D gene, CDR3 protein, CDR3 DNA. D genes are given only for firm matches. Some rows mark clone size as missing; the rest say once, few, many or name a class of expanded clone.

j_gene: TRBJ2-7
abundance: few
v_gene: TRBV9
d_gene: TRBD1
CDR3aa: CASSVGTGDEQYF
CDR3nt: TGTGCCAGCAGCGTAGGGACAGGGGACGAGCAGTACTTC

j_gene: TRBJ2-2
abundance: few
v_gene: TRBV10-3
d_gene: -
CDR3aa: CAISESTFGGELFF
CDR3nt: TGTGCCATCAGTGAGTCGACGTTTGGCGGGGAGCTGTTTTTT

j_gene: TRBJ2-1
abundance: -
v_gene: TRBV29-1
d_gene: -
CDR3aa: CSVEIRSASYNEQFF
CDR3nt: TGCAGCGTTGAAATTAGGTCAGCCTCCTACAATGAGCAGTTCTTC

j_gene: TRBJ1-2
abundance: -
v_gene: TRBV5-1
d_gene: -
CDR3aa: CASSLVAGLQSRYTF
CDR3nt: TGCGCCAGCAGCTTGGTGGCAGGGCTACAGTCGAGGTACACCTTC

j_gene: TRBJ1-5
abundance: few
v_gene: TRBV15
d_gene: TRBD1
CDR3aa: CATSRVRGQTNQPQHF
CDR3nt: TGTGCCACCAGCAGAGTTAGGGGGCAAACCAATCAGCCCCAGCATTTT

j_gene: TRBJ2-3
abundance: -
v_gene: TRBV27
d_gene: -
CDR3aa: CASSFFWTNTDTQYF
CDR3nt: TGTGCCAGCAGTTTTTTCTGGACGAACACAGATACGCAGTATTTT

j_gene: TRBJ1-2
abundance: -
v_gene: TRBV4-2
d_gene: TRBD1
CDR3aa: CASSKPGTGDYGYTF
CDR3nt: TGTGCCAGCAGCAAGCCCGGGACAGGAGATTATGGCTACACCTTC

j_gene: TRBJ1-2
abundance: -
v_gene: TRBV27
d_gene: -
CDR3aa: CASSPRTIPYGYTF
CDR3nt: TGTGCCAGCAGTCCACGGACGATCCCCTATGGCTACACCTTC

j_gene: TRBJ2-7
abundance: few
v_gene: TRBV2
d_gene: TRBD2
CDR3aa: CASGTKVSEQYF
CDR3nt: TGTGCTTCGGGGACTAAAGTGAGCGAGCAGTACTTC

j_gene: TRBJ2-7
abundance: -
v_gene: TRBV7-2
d_gene: TRBD2
CDR3aa: CASSARLAGGVDEQYF
CDR3nt: TGTGCCAGCAGCGCCAGACTAGCGGGAGGGGTCGACGAGCAGTACTTC

j_gene: TRBJ2-1
abundance: -
v_gene: TRBV20-1
d_gene: -
CDR3aa: CSAREAQTIYNEQFF
CDR3nt: TGCAGTGCTAGAGAGGCGCAGACCATCTACAATGAGCAGTTCTTC

j_gene: TRBJ1-1
abundance: -
v_gene: TRBV30
d_gene: -
CDR3aa: CAWRWRKNTEAFF
CDR3nt: TGTGCCTGGAGATGGAGAAAGAACACTGAAGCTTTCTTT

j_gene: TRBJ2-3
abundance: -
v_gene: TRBV5-1
d_gene: TRBD2
CDR3aa: CASSSERGRTDTQYF
CDR3nt: TGCGCCAGCAGCTCGGAGCGGGGGAGGACAGATACGCAGTATTTT

j_gene: TRBJ2-7
abundance: few
v_gene: TRBV5-1
d_gene: -
CDR3aa: CASGSGYEQYF
CDR3nt: TGCGCCAGCGGCAGTGGCTACGAGCAGTACTTC

j_gene: TRBJ2-2
abundance: once
v_gene: TRBV29-1
d_gene: -
CDR3aa: CSVVGFTGELFF
CDR3nt: TGCAGCGTTGTAGGTTTCACCGGGGAGCTGTTTTTT

j_gene: TRBJ1-5
abundance: -
v_gene: TRBV28
d_gene: TRBD1
CDR3aa: CASSYHRDRGNSNQPQHF
CDR3nt: TGTGCCAGCAGTTACCACCGGGACAGGGGCAATAGCAATCAGCCCCAGCATTTT